One and the same sample provided the 28 T cell receptor beta chains below, sequenced in a study of cytomegalovirus exposure and HLA in healthy donors. PCR was performed using 60 Vbeta and 13 Jbeta primers. Assay used: immunoSEQ multiplex PCR; TCRdb lists only in-frame clones, some missing. The sample shows some 160,000 clones, almost 85% of them seen only once. Sequencing input: PBMCs. The receptors were gathered from a woman aged 45-59 years in good health and CMV-seronegative.

The chain employs TRBV9 and TRBJ2-2; tentatively, D is TRBD2 (6 bases). Trimming took off 0 bases at V and 4 bases at J, with 10 bases between the two ends. The length of the CDR3 is 15 residues. The V gene's germline CDR1 is SGDLS and CDR2 YYNGEE. The DNA for the CDR3 is TGTGCCAGCAGCGTAGGCGGGGAAGGCACCGGGGAGCTGTTTTTT. It yields the protein CASSVGGEGTGELFF.

On this clone: Its ends do not fully match the called genes, so a read error is possible. CDR3 nucleotides: TGTGCCAGCAGAGAGATTACAGGGGTCAATCAGCCTCAGCATTTT. Translated: CASREITGVNQPQHF. V is TRBV2 and J is TRBJ1-5; 7 bases agree with TRBD1. The germline V gene has CDR1 SNHLY and CDR2 FYNNEI. The CDR3 spans 15 residues.

V and J are TRBV19 and TRBJ1-1; weak D call: TRBD1 (5 bases). V dropped 5 bases and J dropped 1 base, with 8 bases sitting between them. Germline CDR1 and CDR2: LNHDA and SQIVND (reference sequence). This CDR3 region has 13 residues. The CDR3 DNA is TGTGCCAGTAGTCCACAGGAGAACACTGAAGCTTTCTTT. Residues: CASSPQENTEAFF.

The chain recombines TRBV28 with TRBJ2-1, with D possibly being TRBD2 (6 bases). The CDR3 is made up of 14 amino acids. V shed 2 bases and J shed 8 bases, with 13 bases lying between them. CDR1 is MDHEN, CDR2 SYDVKM, per germline. The CDR3 region is CASSLPPGSDEQFF. The CDR3 nucleotides read TGTGCCAGCAGTTTACCCCCCGGGAGCGATGAGCAGTTCTTC.

This clone has just one count. V usage is TRBV4-3 and J usage is TRBJ2-1; the match to TRBD2 covers 10 bases. In germline, CDR1 is LGHNA, CDR2 YSLEER. The CDR3 is 16 residues long. J was trimmed by 3 bases and V by 4 bases; bases with no gene match: 6. CDR3 in DNA: TGCGCCAGCAGCCCTGGACTAGCGGATAACTACAATGAGCAGTTCTTC. Translated: CASSPGLADNYNEQFF.

This clone occurred once. The chain carries TRBV1 and TRBJ2-5; the D call in the table, TRBD2, was not verified against the DNA. TRBV1 is described as a pseudogene. CDR3 length: 15 residues. CDR3 amino acids: CTSSQDLSGQETQYF. For the CDR3, the DNA is TGCACCAGCAGCCAAGATTTGAGCGGCCAAGAGACCCAGTACTTC.

V and J are TRBV6-5 and TRBJ1-2; no reliable D call. Germline V gene lookup returns CDR1 MNHEY and CDR2 SVGAGI. The CDR3 has 16 residues. V lost 0 bases, J lost 1 base, and 12 bases lay in between. CDR3 sequence reads: CASSYSLAQVNYGYTF. The CDR3 region has the DNA TGTGCCAGCAGTTACTCGTTAGCGCAGGTTAACTATGGCTACACCTTC.

This rearrangement joins TRBV28 to TRBJ1-5, with D possibly TRBD1 on 6 matching bases. This CDR3 region has 17 residues. The V gene's germline CDR1 is MDHEN and CDR2 SYDVKM. The V gene lost 1 base and the J gene lost 9 bases, with 22 bases spanning the gap. The CDR3 region has the DNA TGTGCCAGCAGTTTATTTACAGGGAGGGGCCGTAATTCGCCCCAGCATTTT. Amino acids: CASSLFTGRGRNSPQHF.

This clone was seen once. The CDR3 loop is CAWSVRGAGGFVNEQFF. The DNA of the CDR3 is TGTGCCTGGAGTGTACGGGGAGCGGGAGGGTTTGTCAATGAGCAGTTCTTC. The chain has TRBV30 and TRBJ2-1; 10 bases are shared with TRBD2. The CDR3 covers 17 residues. J lost 6 bases, V lost 0 bases, and 11 bases had no gene match. The germline V gene has CDR1 GTSNPN and CDR2 SVGIG (reference sequence).

This clone was picked up one time. The V gene is TRBV7-2, the J gene TRBJ2-5; D gene ambiguous. The CDR3 has 12 residues. V lost 0 bases, J lost 10 bases, and 9 bases lay in between. The germline gives CDR1 SGHTA, CDR2 FQGNSA. In nucleotides, the CDR3 is TGTGCCAGCAGCTTAGCGCTTAGGAGCCAGTACTTC. Amino acid sequence: CASSLALRSQYF.

The chain joins TRBV5-3 to TRBJ2-7; 13 nucleotides agree with TRBD2. TRBV5-3 belongs to the ORF category, with a function that is uncertain. The CDR3 consists of 17 residues. Unmatched junction bases numbered 10, after V lost 4 bases and J lost 3 bases. The CDR3 spells CARSLDGTSGNRYEQYF. CDR3 DNA sequence: TGTGCCAGAAGCCTGGACGGGACTAGCGGGAACCGCTACGAGCAGTACTTC.

This clone was observed a handful of times. The sample contains more than one DNA sequence encoding this CDR3. The gene calls are TRBV18 and TRBJ2-7; 7 nucleotides match TRBD2. Germline V gives CDR1 KGHSH, CDR2 LQKENI. With 3 bases clipped from V and 2 bases from J, the junction kept 7 bases outside the gene matches. The CDR3 runs 15 residues. The CDR3 region is CASSPSAGETYEQYF. CDR3 coding DNA: TGTGCCAGCTCACCGTCGGCGGGAGAGACCTACGAGCAGTACTTC.

The genes are TRBV10-2 and TRBJ2-5, with 10 bases lining up with TRBD2. The closer fit of TRBJ2-7 to the DNA end suggests the J call may be wrong. The CDR3 covers 17 residues. Per the germline V gene, CDR1 is WSHSY and CDR2 is SAAADI. The DNA of the CDR3 is TGCGCCAGCAGCATATTTAGCGGGGGGTCCCAATCCTACGAGCAGTACTTC. Translation gives CASSIFSGGSQSYEQYF.

The chain carries TRBV19 and TRBJ1-2, with 10 bases aligning to TRBD1. Germline V CDR1 and CDR2: LNHDA, SQIVND (reference sequence). This CDR3 spans 15 amino acids. J was trimmed by 4 bases and V by 5 bases; bases with no gene match: 7. The chain's CDR3 is CASSPTGQGLYGYTF. CDR3 in DNA: TGTGCCAGTAGTCCCACGGGACAGGGGCTCTATGGCTACACCTTC. Full variable domain (rest looked up from reference TRBV19 and TRBJ1-2): DGGITQSPKYLFRKEGQNVTLSCEQNLNHDAMYWYRQDPGQGLRLIYYSQIVNDFQKGDIAEGYSVSREKKESFPLTVTSAQKNPTAFYLCASSPTGQGLYGYTFGSGTRLTVV.

The chain carries TRBV30 and TRBJ1-1, with TRBD1 matching 8 bases. The trim removed 1 base at V and 4 bases at J, leaving 2 bases unmatched. The CDR3 length is 13 residues. CDR1 is GTSNPN, CDR2 SVGIG, per germline (reference sequence). The CDR3 nucleotides are TGTGCCTGGAGTGAACAGGGGGGCACTGAAGCTTTCTTT. Its protein is CAWSEQGGTEAFF.

The CDR3 reads CASSLGGAGTGELFF. In DNA, the CDR3 is TGCGCCAGCAGCTTGGGCGGGGCCGGCACCGGGGAGCTGTTTTTT. The V call is TRBV5-1, the J call TRBJ2-2; possible D gene TRBD2, 6 bases. The V and J ends lost 0 bases and 4 bases respectively, with 10 bases between them. The CDR3 is 15 amino acids. Germline loops: CDR1 SGHRS, CDR2 YFSETQ.

This chain joins TRBV7-6 and TRBJ1-2; 7 bases align to TRBD1. The J segment lost 6 bases and the V segment lost 1 base, leaving 8 bases of the junction unmatched. The CDR3 is 15 amino acids. Germline CDR1 is SGHVS and CDR2 is FNYEAQ. The CDR3 DNA reads as TGTGCCAGCAGCTTAGTGGCAGGGGGACCGCATGGCTACACCTTC. Protein sequence: CASSLVAGGPHGYTF.

The chain links TRBV9 to TRBJ2-1; 9 bases are a match to TRBD2. The J segment lost 4 bases and the V segment lost 4 bases, leaving 6 bases of the junction unmatched. The CDR3 runs to 15 residues. Germline CDR1 is SGDLS and CDR2 is YYNGEE. CDR3 sequence: CASSPLAGTYNEQFF. The CDR3 DNA reads TGTGCCAGCAGCCCACTAGCGGGTACTTACAATGAGCAGTTCTTC. The complete variable domain, with remaining parts taken from reference TRBV9 and TRBJ2-1, reads DSGVTQTPKHLITATGQRVTLRCSPRSGDLSVYWYQQSLDQGLQFLIQYYNGEERAKGNILERFSAQQFPDLHSELNLSSLELGDSALYFCASSPLAGTYNEQFFGPGTRLTVL.

The gene calls are TRBV7-2 and TRBJ1-2, with a possible D match to TRBD1 (6 bases). The CDR3 is made up of 12 amino acids. The V gene lost 5 bases and the J gene lost 8 bases, with 12 bases spanning the gap. CDR1 SGHTA and CDR2 FQGNSA come from the germline V gene. Here the CDR3 DNA reads TGTGCCAGCAGCCAACAGGGTGTAGGCTACACCTTC. It specifies CASSQQGVGYTF.

The CDR3 sequence is CASSSTRLAGVTDTQYF. As DNA, the CDR3 is TGTGCCAGCAGCTCAACACGACTAGCGGGAGTCACAGATACGCAGTATTTT. The gene calls are TRBV7-6 and TRBJ2-3; 12 bases fit TRBD2. This CDR3 is 17 amino acids long. The junction had 7 bases not matched to a gene; V was cut back by 4 bases and J by 2 bases. Per germline, CDR1 SGHVS and CDR2 FNYEAQ.

This clone came up once. J is TRBJ1-6 and V is TRBV5-1; weak D call: TRBD1 (6 bases). In germline, CDR1 is SGHRS, CDR2 YFSETQ. V gave up 4 bases and J gave up 6 bases, with 11 bases separating them. CDR3 length: 14 residues. Written as DNA, the CDR3 is TGCGCCAGCAGCGGGGCAGGGGCTAATTCACCCCTCCACTTT. Protein sequence: CASSGAGANSPLHF.

This chain joins TRBV6-5 and TRBJ2-3; 9 nucleotides agree with TRBD1. The CDR3 is made up of 15 amino acids. Trimming at V came to 2 bases and at J to 3 bases, leaving 3 bases not matched to a gene. Per the germline V gene, CDR1 is MNHEY and CDR2 is SVGAGI. In DNA, the CDR3 is TGTGCCAGCAGTTACCGGGACAGGGTGACAGATACGCAGTATTTT. Its protein product is CASSYRDRVTDTQYF.

The V call is TRBV9, the J call TRBJ1-5, with 7 nucleotides matching TRBD1. The CDR3 sequence is 14 residues long. With V trimmed by 3 bases and J by 7 bases, 7 bases remained unmatched. Germline V gene data show CDR1 as SGDLS and CDR2 as YYNGEE. CDR3 bases: TGTGCCAGCAGCGCCCTGGAGGGGGCCCAGCCCCAGCATTTT. Protein product: CASSALEGAQPQHF.

There are a few counts of this clone. This CDR3 reads CASMESADQGYEQYF. In DNA, the CDR3 is TGCGCCAGCATGGAGTCCGCAGATCAAGGCTACGAGCAGTACTTC. This chain joins TRBV5-1 and TRBJ2-5, with unresolved D. The J call could be wrong; TRBJ2-7 is a better fit for the DNA end. From germline, CDR1 is SGHRS and CDR2 YFSETQ. The CDR3 runs 15 residues.

CDR3 loop: CASSLPWLGSLSYEQYF. For the CDR3, the DNA is TGTGCCAGCAGTTTACCTTGGCTGGGCAGCCTCTCCTACGAGCAGTACTTC. The chain carries TRBV28 and TRBJ2-7; D is unresolved. The CDR3 spans 17 residues. The germline V gene has CDR1 MDHEN and CDR2 SYDVKM. Trimming took off 2 bases at V and 0 bases at J, with 17 bases between the two ends.

CDR3 nucleotide sequence: TGTGCCAGTAGTACTACCACAGATACGCAGTATTTT. It codes for CASSTTTDTQYF. The rearrangement uses TRBV19 and TRBJ2-3; no reliable D call. The CDR3 is made up of 12 amino acids. V lost 4 bases and J lost 2, with 4 bases in between. From germline, CDR1 is LNHDA and CDR2 SQIVND (reference sequence).

This clone was seen only once. The chain combines TRBV11-2 with TRBJ2-7; possible D gene TRBD1, 6 bases. Trimming took 7 bases from V and 3 from J, leaving 10 bases between them. The germline CDR1 and CDR2 sequences are SGHAT and FQNNGV. The CDR3 length is 12 residues. CDR3 protein: CASKGRGYEQYF. As DNA, the CDR3 is TGTGCCAGCAAGGGCAGGGGCTACGAGCAGTACTTC.

The chain joins TRBV9 to TRBJ2-3; 7 bases fit TRBD2. CDR1 is SGDLS and CDR2 is YYNGEE in the germline V gene. V was pared by 1 base and J by 6 bases, with 11 bases of the junction left unmatched. The CDR3 spans 16 residues. The CDR3: CASSVTSGGYLDTQYF. The CDR3 nucleotides read TGTGCCAGCAGCGTAACTTCGGGAGGATATCTGGATACGCAGTATTTT.